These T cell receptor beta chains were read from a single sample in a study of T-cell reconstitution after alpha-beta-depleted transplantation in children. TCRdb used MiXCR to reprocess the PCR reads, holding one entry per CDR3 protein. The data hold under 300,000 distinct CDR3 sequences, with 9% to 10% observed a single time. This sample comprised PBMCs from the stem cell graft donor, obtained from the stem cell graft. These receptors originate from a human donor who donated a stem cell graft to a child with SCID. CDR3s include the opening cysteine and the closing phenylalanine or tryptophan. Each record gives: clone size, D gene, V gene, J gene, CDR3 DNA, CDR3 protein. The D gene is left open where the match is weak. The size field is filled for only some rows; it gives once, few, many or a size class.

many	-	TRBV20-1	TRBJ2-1	TGCAGTGCTAGGAAACAGGGCGGTGAGCAGTTCTTC	CSARKQGGEQFF
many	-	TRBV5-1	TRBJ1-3	TGCGCCAGCAGCTTGACGTTCTCTGGAAACACCATATATTTT	CASSLTFSGNTIYF
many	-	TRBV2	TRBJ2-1	TGTGCCAGCAAAAACAGGGCGAACAATGAGCAGTTCTTC	CASKNRANNEQFF
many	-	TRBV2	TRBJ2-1	TGTGCCAGCAAACTTGAGGGGACCTCCTACAATGAGCAGTTCTTC	CASKLEGTSYNEQFF
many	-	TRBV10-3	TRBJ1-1	TGTGCCATCAGTGACACAGTAATCACTGAAGCTTTCTTT	CAISDTVITEAFF
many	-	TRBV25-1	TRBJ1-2	TGTGCCAGCAGTGAAGGAGGCAGGTTAAAGGGCTACACCTTC	CASSEGGRLKGYTF
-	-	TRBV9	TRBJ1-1	TGTGCCAGCAGCGTAGCCGGGCTGGGCACTGAAGCTTTCTTT	CASSVAGLGTEAFF
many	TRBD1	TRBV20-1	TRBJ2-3	TGCAGTGCTTCCGGGACAGGGGGCGCTGGGAGGTCCACAGATACGCAGTATTTT	CSASGTGGAGRSTDTQYF
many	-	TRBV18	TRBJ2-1	TGTGCCAGCACCAAAGGGCTCGACGACAGGTATGAGCAGTTCTTC	CASTKGLDDRYEQFF
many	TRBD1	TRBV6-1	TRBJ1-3	TGTGCCAGCAGAAAGGGACAGATCTCTGGAAACACCATATATTTT	CASRKGQISGNTIYF
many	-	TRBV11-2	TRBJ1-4	TGTGCCAGCGGGGTGGGCGGGGGAAAACTGTTTTTT	CASGVGGGKLFF
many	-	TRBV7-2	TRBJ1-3	TGTGCCAGCAGCTTAGCGCAGGCGTTAAACACCATATATTTT	CASSLAQALNTIYF
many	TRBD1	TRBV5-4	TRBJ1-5	TGTGCCAGCAGCTCAAAGCCACAGGGGGCGGGGTATGGCAATCAGCCCCAGCATTTT	CASSSKPQGAGYGNQPQHF
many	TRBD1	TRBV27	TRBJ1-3	TGTGCCAGCAGTCGGACAGGGATCTCTGGAAACACCATATATTTT	CASSRTGISGNTIYF
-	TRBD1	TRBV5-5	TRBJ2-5	TGTGCCAGCAGCTTCTACGGACAGGGGTCGGAGACCCAGTACTTC	CASSFYGQGSETQYF
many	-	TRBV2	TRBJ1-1	TGTGCCAGCAGTGAAAACATACAGTTCACTGAAGCTTTCTTT	CASSENIQFTEAFF
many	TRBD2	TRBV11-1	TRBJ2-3	TGTGCCAGCAGCTTAGCGCCGTTTAGCGGGGGCCGTAGCACAGATACGCAGTATTTT	CASSLAPFSGGRSTDTQYF
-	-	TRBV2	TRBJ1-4	TGTGCCAGCAGTGATGGGATTGGGGGCCCGACTAATGAAAAACTGTTTTTT	CASSDGIGGPTNEKLFF
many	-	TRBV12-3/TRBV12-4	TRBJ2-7	TGTGCCAGCGGGATCTACGAGCAGTACTTC	CASGIYEQYF
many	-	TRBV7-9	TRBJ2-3	TGTGCCAGCAGCTTAACTCAACCAACAGATACGCAGTATTTT	CASSLTQPTDTQYF
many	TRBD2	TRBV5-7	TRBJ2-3	TGTGCCAGCAGCTCGCGAGGACTAGCGGGGGGCCTAAACACAGATACGCAGTATTTT	CASSSRGLAGGLNTDTQYF
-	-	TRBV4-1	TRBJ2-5	TGCGCCAGCAGCTCCCGGGGTCGGACAGAGCAAGAGACCCAGTACTTC	CASSSRGRTEQETQYF
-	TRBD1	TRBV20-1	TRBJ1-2	TGCAGTGCTCAAGATGGGACAGGGAATGGCTACACCTTC	CSAQDGTGNGYTF
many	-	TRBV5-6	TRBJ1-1	TGTGCCAGCAGCTCCCTCAGGGGTATGCGCGAACTGAACACTGAAGCTTTCTTT	CASSSLRGMRELNTEAFF
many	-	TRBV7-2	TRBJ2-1	TGTGCCAGCAGCTTAGGGCCCCCCAGCTCCTACAATGAGCAGTTCTTC	CASSLGPPSSYNEQFF
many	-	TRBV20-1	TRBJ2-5	TGCAGTGTTAACCGACCCTCCGGGACCCAGTACTTC	CSVNRPSGTQYF
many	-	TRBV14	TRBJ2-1	TGTGCCAGCAGCCAAGATCGGGTGGCCCACTCCTACAATGAGCAGTTCTTC	CASSQDRVAHSYNEQFF
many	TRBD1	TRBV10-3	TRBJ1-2	TGTGCCATCAGTGAGTCGGGGACAGGTCCCTATGGCTACACCTTC	CAISESGTGPYGYTF
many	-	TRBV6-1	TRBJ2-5	TGTGCCAGCAAGGTCGACAGCTACCAAGAGACCCAGTACTTC	CASKVDSYQETQYF
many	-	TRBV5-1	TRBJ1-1	TGCGCCAGCAGGACAGGTGCCTCGGGCACTGAAGCTTTCTTT	CASRTGASGTEAFF
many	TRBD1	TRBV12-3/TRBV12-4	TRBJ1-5	TGTGCCAGCAGTTTAGTACAGGGGGGAAATCAGCCCCAGCATTTT	CASSLVQGGNQPQHF
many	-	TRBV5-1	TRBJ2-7	TGCGCCAGCAGCTTCTCGGTAGGGGGGTTCGACGAGCAGTACTTC	CASSFSVGGFDEQYF
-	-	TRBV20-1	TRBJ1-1	TGCAGTGCTCCCCAGGTCAGTGAAGCTTTCTTT	CSAPQVSEAFF
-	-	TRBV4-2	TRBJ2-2	TGTGCCAGCAGCCAAGAGGACATGCCAGGCGACACCGGGGAGCTGTTTTTT	CASSQEDMPGDTGELFF
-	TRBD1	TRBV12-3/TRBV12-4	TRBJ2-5	TGTGCCAGCAGTTTCCCGGACAGGGGGCTAACCCAAGAGACCCAGTACTTC	CASSFPDRGLTQETQYF
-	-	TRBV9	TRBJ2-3	TGTGCCAGCAGCGTAGCTCAGGGGAAAATGGGTATCACAGATACGCAGTATTTT	CASSVAQGKMGITDTQYF
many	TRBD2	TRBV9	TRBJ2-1	TGTGCCAGCAGCCCGGGACTAGCGATCGACAATGAGCAGTTCTTC	CASSPGLAIDNEQFF
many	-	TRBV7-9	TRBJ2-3	TGTGCCAGCAGCTTAGGAGGAGGCGGGAGCACAGATACGCAGTATTTT	CASSLGGGGSTDTQYF
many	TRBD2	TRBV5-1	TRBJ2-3	TGCGCCAGCTGTAGGGAGGGACCAGATACGCAGTATTTT	CASCREGPDTQYF
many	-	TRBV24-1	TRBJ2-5	TGTGCCACCAGTGATGCTGATCCCGACACGAGAGAGACCCAGTACTTC	CATSDADPDTRETQYF
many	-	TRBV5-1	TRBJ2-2	TGCGCCAGCAGTGGAGACAGGAACACCGGGGAGCTGTTTTTT	CASSGDRNTGELFF
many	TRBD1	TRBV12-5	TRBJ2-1	TGTGCTAGTGGTTTGACCCCGGGACAGGGAATGGATGAGCAGTTCTTC	CASGLTPGQGMDEQFF
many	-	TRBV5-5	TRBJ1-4	TGTGCCAGCAGCTGGGGCGGTGAAAAACTGTTTTTT	CASSWGGEKLFF
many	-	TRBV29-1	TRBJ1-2	TGCAGCGTTGAAGGAGGTCAGAGGGCGTACGATGGCTACACCTTC	CSVEGGQRAYDGYTF
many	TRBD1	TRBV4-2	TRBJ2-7	TGTGCCAGCAGCCAAGAACAAGGACAGGCTGCGGGCGAGCAGTACTTC	CASSQEQGQAAGEQYF
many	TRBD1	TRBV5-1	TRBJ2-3	TGCGCCAGCAGCCCTAGACGACAGGGGGCCGAAGATACGCAGTATTTT	CASSPRRQGAEDTQYF
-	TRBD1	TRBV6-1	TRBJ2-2	TGTGCCAGCGCCCGAGACAGGGCTAACACCGGGGAGCTGTTTTTT	CASARDRANTGELFF
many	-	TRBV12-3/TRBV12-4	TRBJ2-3	TGTGCCAGCAGACCGGGGGGCCTAGGCACAGATACGCAGTATTTT	CASRPGGLGTDTQYF
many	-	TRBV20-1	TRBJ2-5	TGCAGTGCTAGAGCCGAGCTGAGGGGTCAGACCCAGTACTTC	CSARAELRGQTQYF
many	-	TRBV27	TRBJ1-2	TGTGCCAGCAGTCCCATGACCGGGACGGCGTATGGCTACACCTTC	CASSPMTGTAYGYTF
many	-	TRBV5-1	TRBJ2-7	TGCGCCAGCAAGTTGGAGGGTACCTACGAGCAGTACTTC	CASKLEGTYEQYF
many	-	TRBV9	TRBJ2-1	TGTGCCAGCAGCGTAGGTCGGTTATACAATGAGCAGTTCTTC	CASSVGRLYNEQFF
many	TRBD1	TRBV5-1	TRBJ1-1	TGCGCCAGTACCGAATCCGGGACAGATACTGAAGCTTTCTTT	CASTESGTDTEAFF
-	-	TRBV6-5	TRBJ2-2	TGTTCCAACAGTTACGGTCAGGGTCGGCTGGCCGGGGAGCTGTTTTTT	CSNSYGQGRLAGELFF